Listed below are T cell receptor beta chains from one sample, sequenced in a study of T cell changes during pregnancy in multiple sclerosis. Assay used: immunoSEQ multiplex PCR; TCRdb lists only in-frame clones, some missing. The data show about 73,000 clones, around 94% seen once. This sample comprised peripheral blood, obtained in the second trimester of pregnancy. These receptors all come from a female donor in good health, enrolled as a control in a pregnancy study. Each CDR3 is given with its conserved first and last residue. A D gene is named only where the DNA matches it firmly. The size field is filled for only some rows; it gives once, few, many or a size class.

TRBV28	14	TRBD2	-	CASRRSGKSYEQYF
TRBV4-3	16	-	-	CASSQDSWAVNTEAFF
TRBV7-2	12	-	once	CASSLAGFEQYF
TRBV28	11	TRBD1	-	CASSSTGKKYF
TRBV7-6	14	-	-	CASSFQGINTEAFF
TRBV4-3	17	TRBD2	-	CASSQDLAGEYTGELFF
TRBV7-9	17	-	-	CASSLAPEGPRSYGYTF
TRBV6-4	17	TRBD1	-	CASSESRGTGTGNTIYF
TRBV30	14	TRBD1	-	CAWSAYRGQETQYF
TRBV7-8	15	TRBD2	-	CASSLFSGGQETQYF
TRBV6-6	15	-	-	CASRRDLRSNTEAFF
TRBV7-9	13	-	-	CASIGGPGSPLHF
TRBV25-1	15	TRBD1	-	CASSAPDRGAHEQYF
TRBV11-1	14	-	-	CASRRGGLKDTQYF
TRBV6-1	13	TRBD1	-	CASSGQGRYQAFF
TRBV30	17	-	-	CAWSVLGGPLAKNIQYF
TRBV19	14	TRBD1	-	CASSTDRLFTEAFF
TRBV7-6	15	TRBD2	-	CASSLGTSGGNEQFF
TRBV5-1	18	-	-	CASSLPSVGGPTAYEQYF
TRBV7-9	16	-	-	CASSFGQGTSNTEAFF
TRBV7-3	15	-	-	CASSLMGGHGAEAFF
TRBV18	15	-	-	CASSTGKGSGNTIYF
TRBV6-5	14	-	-	CASNYADRNYGYTF
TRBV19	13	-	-	CASSLDWNQPQHF
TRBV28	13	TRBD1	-	CASSSTGGYGYTF
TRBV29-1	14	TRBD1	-	CSVVDRGGTVEQFF
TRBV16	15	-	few	CASSQSGGTNYGYTF
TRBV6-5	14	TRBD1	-	CASSYSGTVVEQFF
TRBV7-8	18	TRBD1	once	CASSVGTVSSLSGNTIYF
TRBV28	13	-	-	CASRLVVGETQYF
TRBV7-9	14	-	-	CASSLGLTVDTQYF
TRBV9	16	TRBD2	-	CASSTPTSGGVGELFF
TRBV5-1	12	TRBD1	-	CASSSGGLQAFF
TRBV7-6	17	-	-	CASSTRGGVDGKNIQYF
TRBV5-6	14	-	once	CASTPAGARGEQFF
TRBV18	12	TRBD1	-	CASSLGTGDAFF
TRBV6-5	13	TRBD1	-	CASSNTGGYGYTF
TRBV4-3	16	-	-	CASSQEWRVMNTEAFF